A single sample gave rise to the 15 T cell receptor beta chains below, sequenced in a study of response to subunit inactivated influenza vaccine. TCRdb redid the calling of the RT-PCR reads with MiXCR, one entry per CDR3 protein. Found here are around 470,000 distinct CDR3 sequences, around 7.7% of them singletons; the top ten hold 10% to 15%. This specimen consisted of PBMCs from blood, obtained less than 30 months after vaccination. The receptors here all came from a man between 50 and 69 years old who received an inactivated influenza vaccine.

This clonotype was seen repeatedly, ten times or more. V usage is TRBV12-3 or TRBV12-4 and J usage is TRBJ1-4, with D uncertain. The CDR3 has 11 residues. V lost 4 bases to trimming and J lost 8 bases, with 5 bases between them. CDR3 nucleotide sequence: TGTGCCAGCAGTTCAAGGGAAAAACTGTTTTTT. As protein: CASSSREKLFF.

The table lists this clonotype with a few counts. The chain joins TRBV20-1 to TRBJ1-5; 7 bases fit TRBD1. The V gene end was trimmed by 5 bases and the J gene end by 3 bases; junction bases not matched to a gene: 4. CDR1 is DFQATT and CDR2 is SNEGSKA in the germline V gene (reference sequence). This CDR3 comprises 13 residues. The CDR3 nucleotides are TGCAGTGCTCCCGGACAGGCCAATCAGCCCCAGCATTTT. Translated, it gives CSAPGQANQPQHF.

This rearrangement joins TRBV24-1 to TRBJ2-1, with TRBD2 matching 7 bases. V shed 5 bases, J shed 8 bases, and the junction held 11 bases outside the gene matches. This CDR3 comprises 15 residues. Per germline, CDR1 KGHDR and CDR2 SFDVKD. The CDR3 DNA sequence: TGTGCCACCAGTGCCACTAGCGTGAGGAGGTATGAGCAGTTCTTC. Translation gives CATSATSVRRYEQFF.

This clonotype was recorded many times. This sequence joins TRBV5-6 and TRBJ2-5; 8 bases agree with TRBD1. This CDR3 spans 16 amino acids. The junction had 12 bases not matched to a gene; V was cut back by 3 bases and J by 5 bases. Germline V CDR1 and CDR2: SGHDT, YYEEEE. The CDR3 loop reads CASSSTGTGITETQYF. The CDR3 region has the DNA TGTGCCAGCAGCTCCACCGGGACAGGAATCACTGAGACCCAGTACTTC.

CDR3 loop: CASSEGQGEPGELFF. CDR3 DNA: TGTGCCAGCAGCGAGGGACAGGGGGAACCCGGGGAGCTGTTTTTT. The rearrangement uses TRBV12-1 and TRBJ2-2; the table's D gene call, TRBD1, was not cross checked with the DNA. TRBV12-1 is a pseudogene locus. The CDR3 contains 15 residues.

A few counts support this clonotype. The CDR3 reads CASSRTSGFTGELFF. The CDR3 DNA reads as TGTGCCAGCAGTCGGACTAGCGGATTCACCGGGGAGCTGTTTTTT. The chain links TRBV11-2 to TRBJ2-2, with TRBD2 identical over 10 bases. Germline CDR1 is SGHAT and CDR2 is FQNNGV. After removal of 6 bases from V and 4 bases from J, the junction contained 5 bases not matched to a gene. The CDR3 is 15 residues long.

In DNA form, the CDR3 reads TGTGCCATCAGTGAGACTGGAGTTAGTAGCGGCAAACAGTACTTC. Residues: CAISETGVSSGKQYF. The chain uses TRBV10-3 and TRBJ2-5; D might be TRBD2 (6 bases). The CDR3 contains 15 residues. Trimming removed 2 bases at V and 11 bases at J, with 21 bases between. Germline loops: CDR1 ENHRY, CDR2 SYGVKD.

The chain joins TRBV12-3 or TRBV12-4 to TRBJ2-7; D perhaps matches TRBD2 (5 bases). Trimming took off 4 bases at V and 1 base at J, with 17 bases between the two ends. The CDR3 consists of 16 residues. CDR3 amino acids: CASSSHSLDLSYEQYF. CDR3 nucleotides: TGTGCCAGCAGTTCCCACTCGCTGGACTTATCCTACGAGCAGTACTTC.

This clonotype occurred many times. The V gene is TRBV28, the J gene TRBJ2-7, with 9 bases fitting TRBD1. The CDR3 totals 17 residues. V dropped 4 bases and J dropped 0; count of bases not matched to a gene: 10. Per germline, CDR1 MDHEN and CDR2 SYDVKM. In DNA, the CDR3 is TGTGCCAGCAGTTACCACCCAACAGGGGGCAGCTCCTACGAGCAGTACTTC. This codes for CASSYHPTGGSSYEQYF.

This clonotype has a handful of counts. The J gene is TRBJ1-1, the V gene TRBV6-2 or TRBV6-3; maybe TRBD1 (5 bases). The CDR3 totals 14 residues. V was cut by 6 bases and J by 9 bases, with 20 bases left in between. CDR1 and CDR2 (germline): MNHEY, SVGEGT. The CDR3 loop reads CASSPYLGVPQAFF. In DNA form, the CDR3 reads TGTGCCAGCAGCCCCTACCTGGGGGTTCCGCAAGCTTTCTTT.

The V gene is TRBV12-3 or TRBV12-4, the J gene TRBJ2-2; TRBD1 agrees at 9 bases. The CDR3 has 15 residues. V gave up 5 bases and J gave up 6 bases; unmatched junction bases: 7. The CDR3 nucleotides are TGTGCCAGCAGTCCCCCATGGACAGGGGCCGGGGAGCTGTTTTTT. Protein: CASSPPWTGAGELFF.

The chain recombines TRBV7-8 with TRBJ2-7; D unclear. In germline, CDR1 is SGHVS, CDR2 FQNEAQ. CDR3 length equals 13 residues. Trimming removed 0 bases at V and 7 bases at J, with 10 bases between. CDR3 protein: CASSLATPEEQYF. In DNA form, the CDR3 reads TGTGCCAGCAGCTTAGCCACCCCGGAAGAGCAGTACTTC.

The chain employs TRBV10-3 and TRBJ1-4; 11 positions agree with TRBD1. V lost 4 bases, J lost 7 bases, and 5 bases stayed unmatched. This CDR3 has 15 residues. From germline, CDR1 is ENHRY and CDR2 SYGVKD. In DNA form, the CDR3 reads TGTGCCATCAGTGCGGACAGGGGGCGGAGTGAAAAACTGTTTTTT. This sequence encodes CAISADRGRSEKLFF.

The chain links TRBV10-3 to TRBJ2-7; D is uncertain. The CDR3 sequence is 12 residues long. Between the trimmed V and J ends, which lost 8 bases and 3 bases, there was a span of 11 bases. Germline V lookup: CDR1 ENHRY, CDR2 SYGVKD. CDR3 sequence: CAIRGLGYEQYF. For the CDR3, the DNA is TGTGCCATCCGCGGTCTTGGCTACGAGCAGTACTTC.

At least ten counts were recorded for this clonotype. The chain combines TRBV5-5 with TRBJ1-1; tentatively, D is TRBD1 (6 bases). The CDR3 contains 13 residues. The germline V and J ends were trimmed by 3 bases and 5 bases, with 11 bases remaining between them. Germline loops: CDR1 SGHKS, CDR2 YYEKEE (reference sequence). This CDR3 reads CASSSTGKTEAFF. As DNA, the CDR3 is TGTGCCAGCAGCTCAACAGGGAAGACTGAAGCTTTCTTT.